The next 5 T cell receptor beta chains were all read from a single sample in a study of cytomegalovirus exposure and HLA in healthy donors. PCR primers comprised 60 Vbeta and 13 Jbeta primers. TCRdb keeps only in-frame clones here, not all; method: immunoSEQ multiplex PCR. The sample has over 70,000 clones. Material for sequencing was PBMCs. The receptor source for this set is a woman in her 40s in good health and CMV-seropositive.

The chain recombines TRBV13 with TRBJ1-2; D remains unclear. V was trimmed by 5 bases and J by 5 bases, leaving 24 bases between them. The V gene's germline CDR1 is PRHDT and CDR2 FYEKMQ (reference sequence). The CDR3 runs to 17 residues. The CDR3 spells CASSPPINARREYGYTF. The CDR3 DNA follows: TGTGCCAGCAGCCCCCCGATTAATGCCCGGAGGGAGTATGGCTACACCTTC. The full variable domain, rest sourced from reference TRBV13 and TRBJ1-2, is AAGVIQSPRHLIKEKRETATLKCYPIPRHDTVYWYQQGPGQDPQFLISFYEKMQSDKGSIPDRFSAQQFSDYHSELNMSSLELGDSALYFCASSPPINARREYGYTFGSGTRLTVV.

The V call is TRBV2, the J call TRBJ1-5; unclear D gene. V was clipped by 6 bases and J by 6 bases, with 6 bases between them. Germline values: CDR1 SNHLY, CDR2 FYNNEI. CDR3 size: 11 residues. The CDR3 DNA reads as TGTGCCAGCAGGATCGGTCAGCCCCAGCATTTT. Protein product: CASRIGQPQHF. The entire variable domain, with the rest obtained from reference TRBV2 and TRBJ1-5, is as follows: EPEVTQTPSHQVTQMGQEVILRCVPISNHLYFYWYRQILGQKVEFLVSFYNNEISEKSEIFDDQFSVERPDGSNFTLKIRSTKLEDSAMYFCASRIGQPQHFGDGTRLSIL.

Written as DNA, the CDR3 is TGTGCCAGCTCACCACCGACAGTAGAGACTGAAGCTTTCTTT. Translated: CASSPPTVETEAFF. The V and J genes are TRBV18 and TRBJ1-1; D may be TRBD1 (5 bases). V was clipped by 0 bases and J by 5 bases, with 10 bases between them. Germline assignment: CDR1 KGHSH and CDR2 LQKENI. This CDR3 contains 14 residues. The entire variable domain, with the rest obtained from reference TRBV18 and TRBJ1-1, is as follows: NAGVMQNPRHLVRRRGQEARLRCSPMKGHSHVYWYRQLPEEGLKFMVYLQKENIIDESGMPKERFSAEFPKEGPSILRIQQVVRGDSAAYFCASSPPTVETEAFFGQGTRLTVV.

The chain is built from TRBV5-1 and TRBJ2-1; TRBD2 matches at 15 bases. This CDR3 is 18 amino acids long. The junction had 4 bases not matched to a gene; V was cut back by 3 bases and J by 0 bases. Germline loops: CDR1 SGHRS, CDR2 YFSETQ. CDR3 in DNA: TGCGCCAGCAGCTCTAGGACTAGCGGGAGGGCCTCCTACAATGAGCAGTTCTTC. This translates into CASSSRTSGRASYNEQFF.

The chain is built from TRBV4-3 and TRBJ2-7, with TRBD1 matching 7 bases. The CDR3 length is 13 residues. CDR1 LGHNA and CDR2 YSLEER come from the germline V gene. J lost 6 bases, V lost 4 bases, and 6 bases had no gene match. The CDR3 reads CASSLRQGREQYF. CDR3 nucleotide sequence: TGCGCCAGCAGCCTCCGACAGGGTCGCGAGCAGTACTTC.